Below are 17 T cell receptor beta chains sequenced from a single sample in a study of T cell responses to AZD1222 COVID-19 vaccine. Sequencing was performed with immunoSEQ multiplex PCR; in TCRdb, only in-frame clones are kept and a portion is missing. The sample has tens of thousands of clones, approximately 86% seen once. Sequencing was performed on peripheral blood, taken 28 days after the second AZD1222 dose. The receptors originated from an adult who received the AZD1222 COVID-19 vaccine.

The rearrangement links TRBV4-3 to TRBJ2-7, with TRBD2 as a possible D gene (6 bases). This CDR3 comprises 14 residues. Germline V CDR1 and CDR2: LGHNA, YSLEER. V gave up 0 bases and J gave up 7 bases, with 13 bases separating them. The CDR3 DNA follows: TGCGCCAGCAGCCAAGATCTACTAGCCGGAGAGCAGTACTTC. Encoded protein: CASSQDLLAGEQYF.

This chain links TRBV19 with TRBJ2-3, with TRBD2 identical over 8 bases. CDR3 length: 17 residues. V was clipped by 8 bases and J by 0 bases; unmatched bases: 13. Germline lookup yields CDR1 LNHDA and CDR2 SQIVND (reference sequence). The CDR3 loop is CASAYGTRGTSTDTQYF. The CDR3 region has the DNA TGTGCCAGTGCATACGGGACTAGGGGAACTAGCACAGATACGCAGTATTTT. Filled out from reference TRBV19 and TRBJ2-3, the complete variable domain reads DGGITQSPKYLFRKEGQNVTLSCEQNLNHDAMYWYRQDPGQGLRLIYYSQIVNDFQKGDIAEGYSVSREKKESFPLTVTSAQKNPTAFYLCASAYGTRGTSTDTQYFGPGTRLTVL.

Only a few counts were recorded for this clone. The chain recombines TRBV19 with TRBJ2-7, with a possible D match to TRBD2 (6 bases). Germline-derived CDR1 and CDR2 are LNHDA and SQIVND (reference sequence). There are 13 residues in the CDR3. Trimming left V 11 bases short and J 0 bases short, with 14 bases between. The chain's CDR3 is CAGWDLSSYEQYF. The CDR3 DNA is TGTGCCGGCTGGGACTTAAGCTCCTACGAGCAGTACTTC.

This sequence joins TRBV7-9 and TRBJ1-4; 8 bases are shared with TRBD1. CDR1 is SEHNR, CDR2 FQNEAQ, per germline (reference sequence). The CDR3 length is 15 residues. V lost 5 bases and J lost 7; bases outside the gene matches: 9. CDR3 sequence reads: CASSPDPGQAEKLFF. The CDR3 bases are TGTGCCAGCAGCCCCGACCCGGGACAGGCTGAAAAACTGTTTTTT.

The V call is TRBV28, the J call TRBJ2-6, with no clear D. Between the trimmed V and J ends, which lost 9 bases and 0 bases, there was a span of 6 bases. This CDR3 has 13 residues. In germline, CDR1 is MDHEN, CDR2 SYDVKM. The CDR3 sequence: CASHYSGANVLTF. CDR3 nucleotides: TGTGCCAGTCATTACTCTGGGGCCAACGTCCTGACTTTC.

This chain joins TRBV6-2 or TRBV6-3 and TRBJ1-5, with 7 bases fitting TRBD1. Germline V gene lookup returns CDR1 MNHEY and CDR2 SVGEGT. J lost 5 bases, V lost 5 bases, and 3 bases had no gene match. The CDR3 consists of 13 residues. The CDR3 here is CASSGTAHQPQHF. The CDR3 DNA sequence: TGTGCCAGCAGTGGGACAGCCCATCAGCCCCAGCATTTT.

The chain carries TRBV4-1 and TRBJ2-7; 9 bases align to TRBD1. V trimming: 6 bases; J trimming: 1 base; junction bases outside the gene matches: 7. The V gene's germline CDR1 is MGHRA and CDR2 YSYEKL. There are 15 residues in the CDR3. Written as DNA, the CDR3 is TGCGCCAGCAGTCTCACAGGGGGCTCTTCCTACGAGCAGTACTTC. Amino acids: CASSLTGGSSYEQYF.

This sequence joins TRBV9 and TRBJ1-4, with 11 bases that match TRBD1. The CDR3 has 14 residues. Looked up from germline, CDR1 is SGDLS and CDR2 is YYNGEE. The V gene end was trimmed by 4 bases and the J gene end by 8 bases; junction bases not matched to a gene: 4. CDR3 loop: CASSPGQGEEKLFF. Here the CDR3 DNA reads TGTGCCAGCAGCCCGGGACAGGGGGAGGAAAAACTGTTTTTT.

This chain connects TRBV25-1 to TRBJ1-1; unclear D gene. V was pared by 8 bases and J by 1 base, with 2 bases between. CDR3 length: 10 residues. Germline CDR1 and CDR2: MGHDK and SYGVNS. The CDR3 is CASGNTEAFF. In DNA, the CDR3 is TGTGCCAGCGGGAACACTGAAGCTTTCTTT.

This clone appeared a single time. The chain uses TRBV9 and TRBJ2-3; D remains unclear. The V end lost 4 bases, the J end lost 2 bases, and 5 bases lay between the germline ends. The CDR3 has 12 residues. Germline V gives CDR1 SGDLS, CDR2 YYNGEE. The CDR3 protein is CASSPYTDTQYF. The CDR3 bases are TGTGCCAGCAGCCCCTACACAGATACGCAGTATTTT. The whole variable domain, remainder taken from reference TRBV9 and TRBJ2-3, is DSGVTQTPKHLITATGQRVTLRCSPRSGDLSVYWYQQSLDQGLQFLIQYYNGEERAKGNILERFSAQQFPDLHSELNLSSLELGDSALYFCASSPYTDTQYFGPGTRLTVL.

The genes are TRBV21-1 and TRBJ2-7; the D call in the table, TRBD1, was not verified against the DNA. TRBV21-1 is labeled a pseudogene. The CDR3 loop spans 15 amino acids. CDR3 amino acids: CASSNGHRLSHEQYF. CDR3 DNA sequence: TGTGCCAGCAGCAATGGACACCGGCTATCCCACGAGCAGTACTTC.

The chain joins TRBV7-8 to TRBJ1-6; TRBD1 aligns across 7 bases. CDR3 size: 15 residues. Per germline, CDR1 SGHVS and CDR2 FQNEAQ. J was trimmed by 4 bases and V by 2 bases; bases with no gene match: 2. The CDR3 reads CASSLQGGYNSPLHF. CDR3 DNA: TGTGCCAGCAGCTTACAGGGGGGGTATAATTCACCCCTCCACTTT.

This chain uses TRBV4-1 with TRBJ1-3; D gene uncertain. Trimming cost V 5 bases and J 0 bases, with 11 bases left between them. The CDR3 spans 15 residues. Germline CDR1 MGHRA, CDR2 YSYEKL. CDR3 sequence reads: CASSRGILSGNTIYF. The CDR3 bases are TGCGCCAGCAGCAGAGGTATACTCTCTGGAAACACCATATATTTT.

This clone appeared a few times. The rearrangement joins TRBV28 to TRBJ2-7; no clear D. V gave up 5 bases and J gave up 6 bases, with 14 bases separating them. Germline loops: CDR1 MDHEN, CDR2 SYDVKM. CDR3 length: 13 residues. CDR3: CASSPALRSEQYF. The CDR3 DNA sequence: TGTGCCAGCAGTCCCGCCCTACGGAGCGAGCAGTACTTC.

V gene TRBV28 combines with J gene TRBJ2-1, with 10 positions matching TRBD2. J lost 6 bases, V lost 6 bases, and 8 bases had no gene match. This CDR3 region has 15 residues. Germline CDR1 MDHEN, CDR2 SYDVKM. CDR3 sequence: CASSLGLAEINEQFF. In DNA, the CDR3 is TGTGCCAGCAGCCTCGGACTAGCGGAGATCAATGAGCAGTTCTTC.

J is TRBJ2-7 and V is TRBV18; TRBD2 matches 11 bases. After removal of 5 bases from V and 5 bases from J, the junction contained 8 bases not matched to a gene. Looked up from germline, CDR1 is KGHSH and CDR2 is LQKENI. The CDR3 is 15 residues long. The CDR3: CASSSLAGALHEQYF. CDR3 DNA sequence: TGTGCCAGCTCATCACTAGCGGGAGCTTTACACGAGCAGTACTTC.

The chain recombines TRBV28 with TRBJ2-1, with TRBD2 identical over 9 bases. Looked up from germline, CDR1 is MDHEN and CDR2 is SYDVKM. V dropped 2 bases and J dropped 7; count of bases not matched to a gene: 9. The CDR3 loop spans 16 amino acids. CDR3 loop: CASSLRGASGKNEQFF. The CDR3 region has the DNA TGTGCCAGCAGTTTAAGGGGGGCTAGCGGGAAAAATGAGCAGTTCTTC. The whole variable domain, remainder taken from reference TRBV28 and TRBJ2-1, is DVKVTQSSRYLVKRTGEKVFLECVQDMDHENMFWYRQDPGLGLRLIYFSYDVKMKEKGDIPEGYSVSREKKERFSLILESASTNQTSMYLCASSLRGASGKNEQFFGPGTRLTVL.